One sample yielded the 10 T cell receptor beta chains listed below, sequenced in a study of blood T cell repertoires in COVID-19. Here immunoSEQ multiplex PCR was the method, and the copy in TCRdb shows in-frame clones only, minus some. The sample yields approximately 220,000 clones, 85% seen once. Sequenced material: peripheral blood. The origin of the receptors is a man aged 50-59 years who had recovered from COVID-19.

This clone was recorded only once. The chain recombines TRBV19 with TRBJ2-1; 10 bases match TRBD2. Germline lookup yields CDR1 LNHDA and CDR2 SQIVND (reference sequence). V dropped 7 bases and J dropped 2; count of bases not matched to a gene: 5. The CDR3 contains 15 residues. CDR3: CASMPGLAAYNEQFF. The CDR3 DNA reads as TGTGCCAGTATGCCCGGACTAGCGGCCTACAATGAGCAGTTCTTC.

The chain uses TRBV6-6 and TRBJ1-5; TRBD1 agrees at 10 bases. The CDR3 is 18 amino acids. The V gene's germline CDR1 is MNHNY and CDR2 SVGAGI (reference sequence). Losses at the gene ends were 5 bases for V and 2 bases for J; bases not matched to a gene: 12. The CDR3 DNA reads TGTGCCAGCAGTCGACAGGGGGCAGCTTTCGGGGGCAATCAGCCCCAGCATTTT. It yields the protein CASSRQGAAFGGNQPQHF.

The chain links TRBV28 to TRBJ1-2; 11 positions agree with TRBD1. The CDR3 runs 16 residues. V shed 6 bases and J 4 bases; nucleotides not matched to a gene: 10. Germline V lookup: CDR1 MDHEN, CDR2 SYDVKM. CDR3 in amino acids: CASSPTGTGGSYGYTF. The CDR3 DNA is TGTGCCAGCAGCCCGACCGGGACAGGGGGAAGCTATGGCTACACCTTC.

There are a few counts of this clone. The chain couples TRBV7-9 to TRBJ1-6, with D perhaps TRBD1 (5 bases). Per the germline V gene, CDR1 is SEHNR and CDR2 is FQNEAQ (reference sequence). CDR3 size: 14 residues. V was clipped by 3 bases and J by 7 bases, with 10 bases between them. The CDR3 region has the DNA TGTGCCAGCAGCTTCATGGGGGGAAATTCACCCCTCCACTTT. Residues: CASSFMGGNSPLHF.

The chain joins TRBV28 to TRBJ2-3, with TRBD2 as a possible D gene (6 bases). Germline CDR1 is MDHEN and CDR2 is SYDVKM. V lost 3 bases, J lost 0 bases, and 10 bases lay in between. CDR3 length: 15 amino acids. CDR3 in amino acids: CASSFVRGSTDTQYF. CDR3 coding DNA: TGTGCCAGCAGTTTTGTGCGGGGTAGCACAGATACGCAGTATTTT.

This clone has only one observation. The CDR3 spells CAWSRNRGPGRETQYF. The DNA for the CDR3 is TGTGCCTGGAGTAGGAACAGGGGGCCAGGTCGGGAGACCCAGTACTTC. The chain carries TRBV30 and TRBJ2-5; TRBD1 matches at 9 bases. V lost 2 bases to trimming and J lost 5 bases; unmatched junction nucleotides: 12. Germline loops: CDR1 GTSNPN, CDR2 SVGIG (reference sequence). CDR3 size: 16 residues. Combining the CDR3 with reference TRBV30 and TRBJ2-5 gives the whole variable domain SQTIHQWPATLVQPVGSPLSLECTVEGTSNPNLYWYRQAAGRGLQLLFYSVGIGQISSEVPQNLSASRPQDRQFILSSKKLLLSDSGFYLCAWSRNRGPGRETQYFGPGTRLLVL.

The chain links TRBV5-1 to TRBJ2-3; D possibly corresponds to TRBD2 (6 bases). CDR1 and CDR2 from the germline V gene are SGHRS and YFSETQ. The CDR3 has 15 residues. The V end lost 4 bases, the J end lost 0 bases, and 12 bases lay between the germline ends. CDR3: CASSLTGDSTDTQYF. CDR3 sequence (DNA): TGCGCCAGCAGCCTAACGGGAGATAGCACAGATACGCAGTATTTT. The whole variable domain, filled in from reference TRBV5-1 and TRBJ2-3, reads KAGVTQTPRYLIKTRGQQVTLSCSPISGHRSVSWYQQTPGQGLQFLFEYFSETQRNKGNFPGRFSGRQFSNSRSEMNVSTLELGDSALYLCASSLTGDSTDTQYFGPGTRLTVL.

The gene calls are TRBV24-1 and TRBJ1-3, with D perhaps matching TRBD1 (5 bases). This CDR3 is built from 16 residues. Germline V gene lookup returns CDR1 KGHDR and CDR2 SFDVKD. V was clipped by 0 bases and J by 4 bases, with 12 bases between them. CDR3: CATSDLKGLSGNTIYF. The CDR3 DNA reads as TGTGCCACCAGTGATTTGAAGGGGCTTTCAGGAAACACCATATATTTT.

This rearrangement joins TRBV19 to TRBJ1-5; maybe TRBD1 (6 bases). Germline loops: CDR1 LNHDA, CDR2 SQIVND (reference sequence). Trimming took off 6 bases at V and 2 bases at J, with 11 bases between the two ends. The CDR3 has 14 residues. The CDR3 region has the DNA TGTGCCAGTAGCCAGGGGAGGGGCAATCAGCCCCAGCATTTT. It specifies CASSQGRGNQPQHF.

The chain couples TRBV5-1 to TRBJ1-6, with D possibly TRBD1 on 5 matching bases. This CDR3 region has 14 residues. Trimming left V 3 bases short and J 7 bases short, with 11 bases between. The germline V gene has CDR1 SGHRS and CDR2 YFSETQ. CDR3 residues: CASSSDGGNSPLHF. CDR3 coding DNA: TGCGCCAGCAGCTCGGACGGGGGGAATTCACCCCTCCACTTT.